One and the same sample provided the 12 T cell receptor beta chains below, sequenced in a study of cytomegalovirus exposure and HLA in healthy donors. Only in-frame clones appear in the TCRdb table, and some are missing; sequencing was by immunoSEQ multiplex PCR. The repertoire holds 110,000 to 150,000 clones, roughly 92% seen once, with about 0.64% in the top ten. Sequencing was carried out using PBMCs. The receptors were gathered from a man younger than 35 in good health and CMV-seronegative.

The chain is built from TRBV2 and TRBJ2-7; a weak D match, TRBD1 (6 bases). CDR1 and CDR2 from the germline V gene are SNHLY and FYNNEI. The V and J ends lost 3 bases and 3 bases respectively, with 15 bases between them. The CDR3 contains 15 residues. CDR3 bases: TGTGCCAGCAGTGAGGGCGACAGGAGAAACTACGAGCAGTACTTC. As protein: CASSEGDRRNYEQYF.

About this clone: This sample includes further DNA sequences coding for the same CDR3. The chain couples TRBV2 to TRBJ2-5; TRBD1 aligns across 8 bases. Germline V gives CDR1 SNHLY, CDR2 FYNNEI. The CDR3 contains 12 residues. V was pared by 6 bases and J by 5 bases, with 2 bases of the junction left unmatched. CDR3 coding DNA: TGTGCCAGCAGAGACAGGGGTGAGACCCAGTACTTC. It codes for CASRDRGETQYF.

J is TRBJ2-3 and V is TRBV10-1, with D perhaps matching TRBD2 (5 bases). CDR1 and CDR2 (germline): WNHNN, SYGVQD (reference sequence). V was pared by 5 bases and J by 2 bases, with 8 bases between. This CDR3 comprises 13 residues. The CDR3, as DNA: TGCGCCAGCAGTAGCGGCTACACAGATACGCAGTATTTT. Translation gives CASSSGYTDTQYF.

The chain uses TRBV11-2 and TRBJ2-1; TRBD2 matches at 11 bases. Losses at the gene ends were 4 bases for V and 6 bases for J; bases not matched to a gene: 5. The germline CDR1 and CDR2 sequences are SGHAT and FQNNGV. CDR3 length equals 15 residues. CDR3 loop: CASSSNSGRANEQFF. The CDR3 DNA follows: TGTGCCAGCAGCTCCAATAGCGGGAGGGCCAATGAGCAGTTCTTC.

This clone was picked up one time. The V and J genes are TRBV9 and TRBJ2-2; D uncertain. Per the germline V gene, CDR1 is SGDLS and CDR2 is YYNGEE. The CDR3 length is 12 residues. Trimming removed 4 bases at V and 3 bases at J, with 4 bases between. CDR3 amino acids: CASSLYTGELFF. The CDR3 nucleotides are TGTGCCAGCAGCCTTTACACCGGGGAGCTGTTTTTT.

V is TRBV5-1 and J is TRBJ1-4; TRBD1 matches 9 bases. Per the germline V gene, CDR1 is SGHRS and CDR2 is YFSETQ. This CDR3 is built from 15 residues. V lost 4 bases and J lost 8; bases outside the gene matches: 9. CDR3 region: CASSISQGAWEKLFF. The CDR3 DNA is TGCGCCAGCAGCATCTCACAGGGGGCATGGGAAAAACTGTTTTTT.

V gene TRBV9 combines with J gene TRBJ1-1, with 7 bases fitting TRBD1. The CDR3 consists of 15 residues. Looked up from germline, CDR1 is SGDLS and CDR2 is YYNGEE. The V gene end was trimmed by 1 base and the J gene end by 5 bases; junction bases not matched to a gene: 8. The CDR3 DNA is TGTGCCAGCAGCGTACGCCGACAGGGAGGAACTGAAGCTTTCTTT. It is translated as CASSVRRQGGTEAFF.

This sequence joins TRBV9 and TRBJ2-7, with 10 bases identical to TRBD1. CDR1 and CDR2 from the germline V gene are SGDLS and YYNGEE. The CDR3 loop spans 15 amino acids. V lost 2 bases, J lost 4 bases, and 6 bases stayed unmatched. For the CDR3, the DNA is TGTGCCAGCAGCGTTTCAAGGGACAGGGGTTACGAGCAGTACTTC. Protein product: CASSVSRDRGYEQYF.

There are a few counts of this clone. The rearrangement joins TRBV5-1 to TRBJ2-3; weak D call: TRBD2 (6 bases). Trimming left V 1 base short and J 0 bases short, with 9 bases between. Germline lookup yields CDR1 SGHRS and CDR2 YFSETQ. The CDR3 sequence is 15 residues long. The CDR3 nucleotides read TGCGCCAGCAGCTTGATAGCGGTCAGCACAGATACGCAGTATTTT. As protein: CASSLIAVSTDTQYF.

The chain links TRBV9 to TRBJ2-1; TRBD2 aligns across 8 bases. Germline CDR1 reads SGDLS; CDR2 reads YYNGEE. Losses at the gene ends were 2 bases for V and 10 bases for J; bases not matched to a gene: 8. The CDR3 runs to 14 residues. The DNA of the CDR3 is TGTGCCAGCAGCGTGGACGGGGGGGCCTGGGAGCAGTTCTTC. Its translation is CASSVDGGAWEQFF.

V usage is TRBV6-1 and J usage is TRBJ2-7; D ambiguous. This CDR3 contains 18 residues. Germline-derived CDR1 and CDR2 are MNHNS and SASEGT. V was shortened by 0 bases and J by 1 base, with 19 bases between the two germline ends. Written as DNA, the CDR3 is TGTGCCAGCAGTGAAGCGCTTCGAGGCTTAATGTCGTCCTACGAGCAGTACTTC. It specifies CASSEALRGLMSSYEQYF.

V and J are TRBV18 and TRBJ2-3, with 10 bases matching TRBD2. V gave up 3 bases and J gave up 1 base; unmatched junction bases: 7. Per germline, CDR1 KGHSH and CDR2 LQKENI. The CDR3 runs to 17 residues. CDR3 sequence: CASSPTLTSGRTDTQYF. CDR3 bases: TGTGCCAGCTCACCCACCCTGACTAGCGGGCGCACAGATACGCAGTATTTT.